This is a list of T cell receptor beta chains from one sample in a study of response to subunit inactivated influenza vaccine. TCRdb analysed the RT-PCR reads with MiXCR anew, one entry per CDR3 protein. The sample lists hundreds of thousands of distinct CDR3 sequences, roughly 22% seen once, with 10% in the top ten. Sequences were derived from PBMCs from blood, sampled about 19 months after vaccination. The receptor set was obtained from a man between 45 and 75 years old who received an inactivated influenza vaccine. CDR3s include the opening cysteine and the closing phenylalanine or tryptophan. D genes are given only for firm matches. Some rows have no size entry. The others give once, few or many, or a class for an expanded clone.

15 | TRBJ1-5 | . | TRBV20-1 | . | TGCAGTGCTAGCCCTAGGACAGATAGCAATCAGCCCCAGCATTTT | CSASPRTDSNQPQHF
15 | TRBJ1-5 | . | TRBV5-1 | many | TGCGCCAGCAGCTTGGAAGGAGAACTCAATCAGCCCCAGCATTTT | CASSLEGELNQPQHF
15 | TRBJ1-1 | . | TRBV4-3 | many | TGCGCCAGCAGCCAAGATATAGGGGTGGGCACTGAAGCTTTCTTT | CASSQDIGVGTEAFF
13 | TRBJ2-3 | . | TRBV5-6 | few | TGTGCCAGCAGCTTACGGGGACCAGATACGCAGTATTTT | CASSLRGPDTQYF
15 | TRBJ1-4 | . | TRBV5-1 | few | TGCGCCAGCGGCTCTACAGGGCATTCGAATGAAAAACTGTTTTTT | CASGSTGHSNEKLFF
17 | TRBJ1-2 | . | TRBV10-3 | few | TGTGCCATCAGTGAGTCTTTTATCGTAAGCCCCAAGGGCGGCTACACCTTC | CAISESFIVSPKGGYTF
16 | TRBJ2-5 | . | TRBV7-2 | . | TGTGCCAGCAGCTTAGGTCGACCCCAAAACCAAGAGACCCAGTACTTC | CASSLGRPQNQETQYF
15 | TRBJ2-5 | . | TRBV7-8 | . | TGTGCCAGCAGCTTAGCGAACCTAGTCGGAGAGACCCAGTACTTC | CASSLANLVGETQYF
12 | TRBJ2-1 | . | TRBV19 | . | TGTGCCAGTAGTAATGGGGGCGATGAGCAGTTCTTC | CASSNGGDEQFF
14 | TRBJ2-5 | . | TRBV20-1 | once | TGCAGTGTCATTGGCCGGGGGCGCCAAGAGACCCAGTACTTC | CSVIGRGRQETQYF
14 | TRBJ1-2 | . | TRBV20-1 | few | TGCAGTGCTAGAGAGGGGACTACTAACTATGGCTACACCTTC | CSAREGTTNYGYTF
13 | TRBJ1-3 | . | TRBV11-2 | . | TGTGCCAGCAGCTTAGATGCACGGGGCACCATATATTTT | CASSLDARGTIYF
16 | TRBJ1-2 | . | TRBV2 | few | TGTGCCAGCAGTGCTTTGTCCGGGGGTGCGGACTATGGCTACACCTTC | CASSALSGGADYGYTF
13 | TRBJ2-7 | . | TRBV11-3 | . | TGTGCCAGCAGCTTATACTCATCCTACGAGCAGTACTTC | CASSLYSSYEQYF
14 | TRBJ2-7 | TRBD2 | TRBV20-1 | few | TGCAGTGCTAACGGCCTAGCGGGGACCCGGGAGCAGTACTTC | CSANGLAGTREQYF
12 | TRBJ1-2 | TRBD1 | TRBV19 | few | TGTGCCAGTGGTGACAGGGCCTATGGCTACACCTTC | CASGDRAYGYTF
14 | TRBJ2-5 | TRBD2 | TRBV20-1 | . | TGCAGTGCTTGGGGGACTAGCGGGGAAGAGACCCAGTACTTC | CSAWGTSGEETQYF
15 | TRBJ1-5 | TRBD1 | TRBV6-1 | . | TGTGCCAGCACCACTACGACAGGGGCCCCAGGGCCCCAGCATTTT | CASTTTTGAPGPQHF
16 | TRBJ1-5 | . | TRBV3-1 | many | TGTGCCAGCAGCCAGGGGGGAAGTCGGGGCAATCAGCCCCAGCATTTT | CASSQGGSRGNQPQHF
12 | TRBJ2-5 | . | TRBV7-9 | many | TGTGCCAGCAGCCCGGTGGGGGTGACCCAGTACTTC | CASSPVGVTQYF
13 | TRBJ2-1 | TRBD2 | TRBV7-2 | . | TGTGCCAGCAGCTCAGGACTAGCGGGGGCCCCTGGCTTC | CASSSGLAGAPGF
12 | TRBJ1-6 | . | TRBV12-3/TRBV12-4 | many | TGTGCCAGCAGTTCAGGGAATTCACCCCTCCACTTT | CASSSGNSPLHF
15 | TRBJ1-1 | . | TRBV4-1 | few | TGCGCCAGCAGCCAAGGTCCCAGTGATTACACTGAAGCTTTCTTT | CASSQGPSDYTEAFF
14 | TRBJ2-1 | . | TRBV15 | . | TGTGCCACCAGCTTGGGACAAATCTACAATGAGCAGTTCTTC | CATSLGQIYNEQFF
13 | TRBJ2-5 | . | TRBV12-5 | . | TGTGCTAGTGGTCCCGGGACTTGGGAGACCCAGTACTTC | CASGPGTWETQYF
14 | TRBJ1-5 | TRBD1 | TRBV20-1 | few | TGCAGTGCAAACCAGGGGGCCGGCAATCAGCCCCAGCATTTT | CSANQGAGNQPQHF
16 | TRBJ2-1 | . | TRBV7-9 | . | TGTGCCAGCAGCCCCAGAGGGGGGGGATACTACAATGAGCAGTTCTTC | CASSPRGGGYYNEQFF
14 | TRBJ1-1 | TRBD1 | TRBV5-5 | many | TGTGCCAGCAGCTGGGGACAGGGTAACACTGAAGCTTTCTTT | CASSWGQGNTEAFF
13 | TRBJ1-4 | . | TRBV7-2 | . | TGTGCCAGCAGCGGGGGGAGTGCTGAAAAACTGTTTTTT | CASSGGSAEKLFF
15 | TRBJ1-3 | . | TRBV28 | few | TGTGCCAGCAGTTTAGGGGGCCACTCTGGAAACACCATATATTTT | CASSLGGHSGNTIYF
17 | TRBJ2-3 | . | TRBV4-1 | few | TGCGCCAGCAGCCACGTTCCAGTGGGGGCTAGCACAGATACGCAGTATTTT | CASSHVPVGASTDTQYF
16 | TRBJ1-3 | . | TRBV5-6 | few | TGTGCCAGCAGCTTTCGCCAGGGGTGGACTGGAAACACCATATATTTT | CASSFRQGWTGNTIYF
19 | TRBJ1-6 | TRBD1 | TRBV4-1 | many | TGCGCCAGCAGCCAAGCGAGGGACAGGGGAAAATCCTATAATTCACCCCTCCACTTT | CASSQARDRGKSYNSPLHF
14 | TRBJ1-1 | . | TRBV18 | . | TGTGCCAGCTCACCACAGGCAGAGACCACTGAAGCTTTCTTT | CASSPQAETTEAFF
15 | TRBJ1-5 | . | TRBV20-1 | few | TGCAGTGCTGGCCGATCCGGAGGGGTTAGTCAGCCCCAGCATTTT | CSAGRSGGVSQPQHF
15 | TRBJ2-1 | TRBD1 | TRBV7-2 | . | TGTGCCAGCAGCTTCCGACAGGGTTCCTACAATGAGCAGTTCTTC | CASSFRQGSYNEQFF
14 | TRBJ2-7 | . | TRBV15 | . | TGTGCCACCAGCAGAGACAAAAAGTCCTACGAGCAGTACTTC | CATSRDKKSYEQYF
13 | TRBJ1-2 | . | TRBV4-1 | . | TGCGCCAGCAGCCAGCAGGGAATTGGAGGCTACACCTTC | CASSQQGIGGYTF
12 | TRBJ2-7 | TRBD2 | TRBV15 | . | TGTGCCACCAGCAGAGCTGGGGGGGGGCAGTACTTC | CATSRAGGGQYF
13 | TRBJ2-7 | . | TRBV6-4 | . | TGTGCCAGCAGTGAACAAAACCACTACGAGCAGTACTTC | CASSEQNHYEQYF
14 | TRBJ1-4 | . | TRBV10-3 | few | TGTGCCATCAGTCAGGCAGAAAAGAATGAAAAACTGTTTTTT | CAISQAEKNEKLFF
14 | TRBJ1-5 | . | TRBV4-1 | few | TGCGCCAGCAGCCAAGATCTGGCGTTTCAGCCCCAGCATTTT | CASSQDLAFQPQHF
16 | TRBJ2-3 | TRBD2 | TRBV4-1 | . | TGCGCCAGCAGCCAAGATGGCAGCGGGGGGGCGCATACGCAGTATTTT | CASSQDGSGGAHTQYF
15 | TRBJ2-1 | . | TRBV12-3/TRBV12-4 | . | TGTGCCAGCAGTTATTCGGCAGGGACCTACAATGAGCAGTTCTTC | CASSYSAGTYNEQFF
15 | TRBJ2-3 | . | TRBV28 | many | TGTGCCAGCAGTTCTGACCTCGGGAGAACAGATACGCAGTATTTT | CASSSDLGRTDTQYF
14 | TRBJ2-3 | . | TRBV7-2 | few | TGTGCCAGCAGCTTCGGACAGTTGGGAGATACGCAGTATTTT | CASSFGQLGDTQYF
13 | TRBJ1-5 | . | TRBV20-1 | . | TGCAGCGCTAGACAGATGGGCAATCAGCCCCAGCATTTT | CSARQMGNQPQHF